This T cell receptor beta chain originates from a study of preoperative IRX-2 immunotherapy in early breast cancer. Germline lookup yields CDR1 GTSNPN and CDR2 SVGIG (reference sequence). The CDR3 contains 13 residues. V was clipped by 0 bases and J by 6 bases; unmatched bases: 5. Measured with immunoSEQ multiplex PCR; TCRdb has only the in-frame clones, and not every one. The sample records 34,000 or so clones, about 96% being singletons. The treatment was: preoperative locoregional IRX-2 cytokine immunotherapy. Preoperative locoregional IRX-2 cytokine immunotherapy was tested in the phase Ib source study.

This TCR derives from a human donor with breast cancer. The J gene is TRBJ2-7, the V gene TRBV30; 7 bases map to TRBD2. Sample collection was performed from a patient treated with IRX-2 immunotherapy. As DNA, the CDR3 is TGTGCCTGGAGTGTACAGTCTAGCGGCGAGCAGTACTTC. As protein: CAWSVQSSGEQYF. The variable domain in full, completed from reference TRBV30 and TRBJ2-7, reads SQTIHQWPATLVQPVGSPLSLECTVEGTSNPNLYWYRQAAGRGLQLLFYSVGIGQISSEVPQNLSASRPQDRQFILSSKKLLLSDSGFYLCAWSVQSSGEQYFGPGTRLTVT.